The sequence of this T cell receptor (beta chain) was determined in a study of cytomegalovirus exposure and HLA in healthy donors (TCRdb year 2017). About the full investigation: An earlier analysis of about 530 of the donors reported 250 to 350 Gb of sequence data and some 110 million unique TCR beta sequences obtained from 180 million or so T cells. Alongside the repertoire data, information on donor age, sex, ethnicity and CMV serostatus was compiled. Typing coverage varied by locus: roughly 620-640 donors for A, B, C, DRB1 and DQB1; approximately 500 for DQA1; approximately 570 for DPA1; 450 to 480 for DPB1. Every discovery cohort repertoire had been produced on one sequencing platform. Across about 380 genotyped donors of the cohort, an average of about 250,000 unique TCR beta nucleotide sequences per donor were sequenced, and around 19% of those sequences were non-productive. The study combined high-throughput TCR immunosequencing, statistical association of individual TCRs with disease status, and machine learning to predict cytomegalovirus infection status. Using immunosequencing, the study profiled T cell repertoires from about 650 subjects and related those repertoires to cytomegalovirus serostatus. Besides the first cohort of 550 to 750 subjects, a separate validation cohort made up of roughly 120 different subjects was used. Class I and class II HLA loci were covered by the typing at four-digit resolution. Of the roughly 400 genotyped donors, approximately 82% fell in the genetic ancestry cluster associated with self-reported Caucasian donors. The aim of the study was to test whether cataloging public T cell receptors could identify signatures of past pathogen exposure. Because of strong linkage in the cohort, a few DR-DQ haplotypes were treated as single units for association and clustering. Rather than drawing on any new phenotypic data, the later analysis identified candidate immune exposures from TCR beta sequences and the way those sequences occurred across donors. A later analysis re-examined previously published TCR beta repertoires from roughly 720 donors and added high-resolution HLA genotyping to investigate patterns of TCR occurrence. Genome-wide SNP genotypes for about three fifths of the roughly 670 donors were used in a later genetic analysis, which treated that subset as a discovery cohort. An early release that covered more than 550 HLA-typed donors contained 250 to 350 gigabases of sequencing data and approximately 85 million unique TCR sequences. An earlier analysis of around 540 of the donors applied high-throughput TCR beta sequencing to assess whether each TCR beta V gene segment acted as functional or pseudogenic. Summary of the overall study and its limitations: The classifier was reported to diagnose cytomegalovirus status with high specificity and sensitivity in both the original cohort and the validation cohort. In a later analysis, the rate of TCR association differed among HLA loci, with DRB1 alleles having the most associated TCRs and HLA-C alleles having the fewest. In a later genetic analysis, fewer N-insertions in productive TCRs were reported among donors in an Asian-associated ancestry cluster than the approximately 630-donor mean. In an earlier analysis of around 600 of the donors, most TCR beta V segments appeared in productive rearrangements about 90% or about 30% of the time, broadly matching IMGT annotations. A further reported finding was that TCR beta sequences accurately predicted the HLA-A and HLA-B alleles for most subjects in the first cohort. A cluster of highly shared sequence variants was judged likely to represent a technical artifact of the sequencing pipeline. When HLA alleles, especially DR and DQ, strongly co-occurred, attributing TCR associations to individual alleles was difficult. In this cohort, only TCR beta chains were sequenced, and detectable features were limited by the absence of alpha or paired-chain data. Compared with equally common non-associated chains, HLA-associated TCR beta chains in a later analysis were more clonally expanded and had lower generation probabilities. While some public TCRs were present in many individuals, most TCR sequences turned up only very rarely across donors. The authors suggested that the approach could potentially be extended to other disease states and immunological phenotypes. According to a later analysis, most CMV-associated TCR beta chains appeared to be HLA-restricted, and the HLA associations seemed to be driven largely by CMV exposure. Because the 87-base-pair reads could not distinguish some IMGT-functional V segments, including TRBV6-2 and TRBV6-3, those segments were excluded. An association between a missense DCLRE1C variant and V-gene and J-gene trimming of TCR beta chains was found in a later genetic analysis and replicated in an independent cohort. Sequencing depth was assumed to be roughly uniform across donors in the presence/absence analyses, though that assumption may not hold. In the study, 150 to 200 TCR beta chains were listed as associated with cytomegalovirus. In a later analysis, several top co-occurrence clusters were reported to appear linked to parvovirus B19, influenza, CMV and Epstein-Barr virus. In a later analysis, about 17,000 TCR beta sequences were associated with specific HLA alleles at a false discovery rate of 0.05. A few of the identified cytomegalovirus-associated TCR beta chains were confirmed in vitro to be specific for cytomegalovirus antigens. Correlated functional status among segregating V segments might be attributable to linkage disequilibrium, but an unknown experimental factor could not be ruled out. The only immune exposure information available for the cohort was CMV serostatus. Because some donors lacked HLA typing at each locus, the association tests relied only on the typed subset. Some 15 rarely observed V segments, including chromosome 9 orphons, were excluded from the earlier analysis of 550 to 700 of the donors because counts were too low.

In the germline V gene (reference sequence), CDR1 corresponds to SEHNR and CDR2 to FQNEAQ. V gives up 3 bases and J gives up 0 bases, and the segment between their germline ends measures 13 bases. From cysteine to phenylalanine, the CDR3 is 16 amino acids long. The entry retains the CDR3 DNA only, 48 bases that are in frame from base 1. The library was made by the immunoSEQ multiplex PCR assay. For the multiplex PCR, a mixture combining 60 forward primers for TCR Vbeta segments and 13 reverse primers for TCR Jbeta segments was used. A multiplex PCR assay on genomic DNA amplified the CDR3 region of rearranged TCR beta genes. Amplified TCR beta libraries were sequenced as 87-base-pair reads on the Illumina HiSeq System. Regarding the original processing steps: In a later analysis, about 80 million unique TCR beta chains were counted across the 500 to 850 repertoires, and roughly 11 million of these chains were shared by at least two donors. A nearest-neighbor algorithm error-corrected the raw reads and collapsed the reads into unique sequences, merging closely related sequences to remove PCR and sequencing errors. V, D and J gene segments were assigned by aligning CDR3 sequences to IMGT reference sequences. For a sequence to be retained, a match of at least six nucleotides was required to both a V gene segment and a J gene segment. Rearrangements were classified as productive when the CDR3 lacked stop codons and remained in frame with V and J, and all other rearrangements were classified as non-productive. Following IMGT convention, CDR3 was defined as the stretch from the second conserved V-encoded cysteine up to the conserved J-encoded phenylalanine. Sequences without an unambiguous match to a single V gene segment were excluded from the earlier analysis of about 600 of the donors. In an earlier analysis of roughly 500 of the donors, V segments were called functional above 56.7% productive rearrangements and were called segregating when the between-donor standard deviation exceeded 5%. A statistical classification framework was built to diagnose cytomegalovirus status from the catalog of TCR beta chain sequences. In a later analysis, V and J genes were assigned by comparing TCR nucleotide sequences against IMGT/GENE-DB human TR gene sequences. Using the TCRdist pipeline, a later analysis assigned CDR3 sequences along with most-parsimonious VDJ recombination scenarios. In a later analysis, each TCR beta chain was defined by its CDR3 amino acid sequence together with its V-gene family, and reads without a unique V-gene family were excluded. A later analysis removed several hundred highly shared, low-generation-probability nucleotide sequences to deal with suspected cross-contamination and a sequencing artifact. For each public chain, a later analysis derived a clonal expansion index from normalized ranks of inferred template counts within each repertoire. In a later analysis, generation probabilities were computed with a VDJ recombination model fitted to out-of-frame rearrangements, and the resulting probabilities were checked against IGoR. A later analysis scored TCR-TCR, TCR-HLA and TCR-CMV co-occurrence with hypergeometric tests, applying a repertoire-size bias correction to TCR pairs. A later analysis estimated false discovery rates by permuting HLA or CMV assignments 20 times. In a later analysis, co-occurring TCRs were grouped with DBSCAN, and TCRdist sequence similarity was added when clustering was performed within HLA-allele-positive subsets. Co-occurrence clustering excluded repertoires with fewer than 30,000 or more than 120,000 public chains, plus five with anomalous nucleotide sharing. In TCRdb, the immuneACCESS table is reduced to in-frame sequences with V and J assigned. These tables do not hold every clone; where another copy was compared, an unresolved V gene accounts for under half, and the others remain unexplained. V, J and clone size are those of that table, while D and trimming were read from the DNA. The sample records approximately 100,000 clones, approximately 79% of which are singletons. Approximately 3.8% of the sample is in the top ten clones.

In the case of this clone: The clone's antigen remains unknown. Base qualities are not at hand, and no much larger clone is one base apart.

In total, approximately 610 healthy bone marrow donors made up the cohort. Cohort members were all nominally healthy when sampled, although unrecorded immune exposures were likely present. The donor tested CMV seronegative, placing the donor among the 350 to 400 seronegative members of the cohort. A peripheral blood sample was provided by each donor, and peripheral blood mononuclear cells were used for TCR beta sequencing. The Qiagen DNeasy Blood Extraction Kit was used to extract genomic DNA from the blood cell samples. The sample was PBMCs. The V and J genes are TRBV7-9 and TRBJ2-3; TRBD2 is a weak D gene call, 6 bases matching. The TCR comes from a woman in her thirties or forties in good health and CMV-seronegative. The CDR3 reads CASSLGGSLSTDTQYF. The nucleotide sequence reads TGTGCCAGCAGCTTGGGAGGATCCCTTAGCACAGATACGCAGTATTTT.